These 26 T cell receptor beta chains were all obtained from the same sample, sequenced in a study of blood T cells in healthy people across ages. A second PCR of 7 to 11 cycles used a sample-barcoded 5' primer and a J-beta primer mix. MiXCR, run by TCRdb on the 5' RACE reads, gives a single entry per CDR3 protein. This sample has about 1 million distinct CDR3 sequences, with 40% to 45% found just once. The sample comprised blood. Receptors were obtained from a woman aged 55-70 years in good health.

This rearrangement joins TRBV9 to TRBJ2-3, with D unclear. V was pared by 4 bases and J by 5 bases, with 11 bases between. Germline V gene lookup returns CDR1 SGDLS and CDR2 YYNGEE. The CDR3 is 13 amino acids. The CDR3 DNA reads as TGTGCCAGCAGCCCGAGAATTGGAGATACGCAGTATTTT. Protein product: CASSPRIGDTQYF.

The CDR3 bases are TGCAGTGCTAGTATGGCAGGGGGCTCCTATTATGGCTACACCTTC. Protein sequence: CSASMAGGSYYGYTF. This chain joins TRBV20-1 and TRBJ1-2, with TRBD1 identical over 8 bases. V gave up 3 bases and J gave up 5 bases; unmatched junction bases: 11. Germline V gene sequence: CDR1 DFQATT, CDR2 SNEGSKA (reference sequence). The CDR3 contains 15 residues.

The chain is built from TRBV29-1 and TRBJ2-1; D uncertain. CDR1 SQVTM and CDR2 ANQGSEA come from the germline V gene. Deletions cut 7 bases from V and 0 bases from J, with 10 bases between. The CDR3 runs to 13 residues. The CDR3 region has the DNA TGCAGCGCAAGTTCGGCCTCCTACAATGAGCAGTTCTTC. Its protein is CSASSASYNEQFF.

In its sample, this clonotype was seen a few times. DNA of the CDR3: TGCAGCGTTGGGACGGCAGATACGCAGTATTTT. Amino acid sequence: CSVGTADTQYF. V is TRBV29-1 and J is TRBJ2-3; D gene uncertain. The CDR3 is 11 amino acids. CDR1 is SQVTM and CDR2 is ANQGSEA in the germline V gene. V lost 4 bases to trimming and J lost 4 bases, with 6 bases between them.

This clonotype has a single count. This sequence joins TRBV14 and TRBJ2-2; D is possibly TRBD1 or TRBD2 (5 bases each). This CDR3 comprises 15 residues. Trimming removed 3 bases at V and 5 bases at J, with 13 bases between. Germline V gene lookup returns CDR1 SGHDN and CDR2 FVKESK. In nucleotides, the CDR3 is TGTGCCAGCAGCCACCACCAGGGAGCGACCGGGGAGCTGTTTTTT. Protein: CASSHHQGATGELFF.

V is TRBV19 and J is TRBJ1-1; D not certain. Germline CDR1 and CDR2: LNHDA and SQIVND (reference sequence). The CDR3 runs to 12 residues. The V end lost 3 bases, the J end lost 4 bases, and 6 bases lay between the germline ends. The CDR3 DNA follows: TGTGCCAGTAGTATCCCACGCACTGAAGCTTTCTTT. This codes for CASSIPRTEAFF. The full variable domain, completed using reference TRBV19 and TRBJ1-1, is DGGITQSPKYLFRKEGQNVTLSCEQNLNHDAMYWYRQDPGQGLRLIYYSQIVNDFQKGDIAEGYSVSREKKESFPLTVTSAQKNPTAFYLCASSIPRTEAFFGQGTRLTVV.

The V call is TRBV12-5, the J call TRBJ2-4; D might be TRBD1 (6 bases). This CDR3 has 12 amino acids. V was pared by 8 bases and J by 3 bases, with 8 bases between. In germline, CDR1 is LGHNT, CDR2 FRNRAP. CDR3: CASSRGKNIQYF. CDR3 coding DNA: TGTGCTAGTAGCAGGGGCAAAAACATTCAGTACTTC.

The CDR3 DNA sequence: TGTGCCAGCTCACCCGTGACTAGCGGTGAGACCCAGTACTTC. It encodes CASSPVTSGETQYF. The chain recombines TRBV18 with TRBJ2-4, with 9 nucleotides matching TRBD2. The assigned J gene may be wrong: the sequence end matches TRBJ2-5 better. From germline, CDR1 is KGHSH and CDR2 LQKENI. CDR3 length equals 14 residues.

The chain joins TRBV7-2 to TRBJ1-1; D possibly corresponds to TRBD1 (5 bases). V was pared by 7 bases and J by 4 bases, with 16 bases between. The germline gives CDR1 SGHTA, CDR2 FQGNSA. The CDR3 totals 14 residues. The CDR3 region has the DNA TGTGCCAGCACTCAAACGACCGGGGGCACTGAAGCTTTCTTT. Protein sequence: CASTQTTGGTEAFF.

This clonotype appeared a single time. This sequence joins TRBV4-2 and TRBJ2-2, with D possibly being TRBD2 (6 bases). Germline-derived CDR1 and CDR2 are LGHNA and YNFKEQ. V dropped 1 base and J dropped 1 base, with 10 bases sitting between them. The CDR3 extends over 16 amino acids. CDR3 region: CASSQATRRNTGELFF. The CDR3 DNA reads TGTGCCAGCAGCCAAGCGACTAGGCGGAACACCGGGGAGCTGTTTTTT.

This clonotype appeared once. The chain couples TRBV2 to TRBJ2-7, with TRBD1 matching 11 bases. The CDR3 is 16 residues long. The J segment lost 0 bases and the V segment lost 5 bases, leaving 6 bases of the junction unmatched. Looked up from germline, CDR1 is SNHLY and CDR2 is FYNNEI. In DNA form, the CDR3 reads TGTGCCAGCAGTAGATGGGGACAGGGGGACTCCTACGAGCAGTACTTC. Protein product: CASSRWGQGDSYEQYF.

The chain carries TRBV15 and TRBJ2-1; D is unresolved. Germline assignment: CDR1 LNHNV and CDR2 YYDKDF (reference sequence). CDR3 length equals 14 residues. The V and J ends lost 0 bases and 9 bases respectively, with 12 bases between them. CDR3 sequence reads: CATSRDLQQREQFF. The CDR3 coding sequence is TGTGCCACCAGCAGAGATCTACAGCAACGTGAGCAGTTCTTC.

This sequence joins TRBV12-3 or TRBV12-4 and TRBJ2-5; 9 bases are shared with TRBD1. The DNA matches TRBJ2-7 better at its end, which makes the J call doubtful. The CDR3 length is 12 residues. The CDR3 reads CASRTGVNEQYF. The CDR3 nucleotides read TGTGCCAGCCGGACAGGGGTTAACGAGCAGTACTTC.

A note on this clonotype: The junction departs from the called germline gene at one end, perhaps through a read error. The V gene is TRBV7-8, the J gene TRBJ2-5, with 13 bases matching TRBD2. The J call may be in error: the DNA end matches TRBJ2-4 better. Germline V gene data show CDR1 as SGHVS and CDR2 as FQNEAQ. The CDR3 totals 16 residues. Written as DNA, the CDR3 is TGTGCCAGCAGCCTCGGACTAGCGGGAGCCAAAACCATTCAGTACTTC. Its protein is CASSLGLAGAKTIQYF.

This chain links TRBV11-2 with TRBJ2-7; D uncertain. Germline V gene data show CDR1 as SGHAT and CDR2 as FQNNGV. The CDR3 sequence is 12 residues long. Trimming cost V 5 bases and J 2 bases, with 7 bases left between them. The chain's CDR3 is CASSVLPYEQYF. CDR3 nucleotide sequence: TGTGCCAGCAGCGTCCTGCCCTACGAGCAGTACTTC. Supplemented by reference TRBV11-2 and TRBJ2-7, the full variable domain reads EAGVAQSPRYKIIEKRQSVAFWCNPISGHATLYWYQQILGQGPKLLIQFQNNGVVDDSQLPKDRFSAERLKGVDSTLKIQPAKLEDSAVYLCASSVLPYEQYFGPGTRLTVT.

This clonotype has only a few counts. V is TRBV25-1 and J is TRBJ2-5; 7 nucleotides line up with TRBD2. The V gene end was trimmed by 1 base and the J gene end by 2 bases; junction bases not matched to a gene: 4. This CDR3 contains 15 residues. Per germline, CDR1 MGHDK and CDR2 SYGVNS. The CDR3 nucleotides are TGTGCCAGCAGTGAATTGGCTAGCGGACAAGAGACCCAGTACTTC. Amino acids: CASSELASGQETQYF.

This clonotype has a handful of counts. The gene calls are TRBV2 and TRBJ2-3; no clear D gene. This CDR3 has 15 residues. Germline V CDR1 and CDR2: SNHLY, FYNNEI. Between the trimmed V and J ends, which lost 0 bases and 8 bases, there was a span of 15 bases. The CDR3 loop reads CASSEARTEKGTQYF. The CDR3 DNA sequence: TGTGCCAGCAGTGAAGCGCGGACCGAAAAGGGTACGCAGTATTTT.

A few counts support this clonotype. The chain uses TRBV20-1 and TRBJ2-2; no clear D gene. Trimming removed 5 bases from V and 7 bases from J, with 8 bases in between. The germline gives CDR1 DFQATT, CDR2 SNEGSKA (reference sequence). This CDR3 has 11 residues. CDR3 sequence reads: CSADISGELFF. CDR3 DNA sequence: TGCAGTGCTGACATTAGCGGGGAGCTGTTTTTT.

The chain joins TRBV6-2 or TRBV6-3 to TRBJ2-1; tentatively, D is TRBD2 (5 bases). The CDR3 is 16 residues long. V was cut by 4 bases and J by 0 bases, with 13 bases left in between. Germline V gives CDR1 MNHEY, CDR2 SVGEGT. The chain's CDR3 is CASSSRDLSSYNEQFF. The CDR3 DNA sequence: TGTGCCAGCAGTTCCCGGGATCTCAGCTCCTACAATGAGCAGTTCTTC.

V and J are TRBV7-7 and TRBJ2-5, with D possibly TRBD2 on 6 matching bases. V gave up 5 bases and J gave up 5 bases, with 15 bases separating them. This CDR3 contains 14 residues. Germline V lookup: CDR1 SSHAT, CDR2 FNYEAQ (reference sequence). This chain's CDR3 is CASSVPGTGETQYF. The CDR3 DNA is TGTGCCAGCAGCGTACCCGGGACTGGCGAGACCCAGTACTTC.

This sequence joins TRBV29-1 and TRBJ2-5; D is perhaps TRBD1 or TRBD2 (6 bases each). TRBJ2-7 explains the end of the DNA better; the J call may be wrong. CDR1 SQVTM and CDR2 ANQGSEA come from the germline V gene. The CDR3 sequence is 20 residues long. The CDR3 DNA reads as TGCAGCGCCACAAGTAGGGGGGCGGGGACGAAAGCCTCGCAGTTCTACGAGCAGTACTTC. Translated: CSATSRGAGTKASQFYEQYF.

V gene TRBV27 combines with J gene TRBJ2-3, with D hard to call. The length of the CDR3 is 13 residues. CDR1 MNHEY and CDR2 SMNVEV come from the germline V gene (reference sequence). Trimming cost V 7 bases and J 3 bases, with 11 bases left between them. The CDR3: CASTDAVTDTQYF. CDR3 nucleotide sequence: TGTGCCAGCACCGACGCCGTAACAGATACGCAGTATTTT.

This clonotype has more than one count but fewer than ten. The V gene is TRBV10-3, the J gene TRBJ2-1; 9 nucleotides align to TRBD2. This CDR3 comprises 13 residues. Germline CDR1 ENHRY, CDR2 SYGVKD. After removal of 6 bases from V and 5 bases from J, the junction contained 2 bases not matched to a gene. CDR3 sequence: CAIRTSGNNEQFF. In DNA, the CDR3 is TGTGCCATCAGGACTAGCGGCAACAATGAGCAGTTCTTC.

The genes are TRBV2 and TRBJ2-7, with a possible D match to TRBD2 (5 bases). This CDR3 spans 14 amino acids. The germline V gene encodes CDR1 SNHLY and CDR2 FYNNEI. Trimming removed 6 bases from V and 1 base from J, with 13 bases in between. CDR3 DNA: TGTGCCAGCAGGATCACAGCGGTTTCCTACGAGCAGTACTTC. Encoded protein: CASRITAVSYEQYF. Looking up the rest from reference TRBV2 and TRBJ2-7 gives the full variable domain: EPEVTQTPSHQVTQMGQEVILRCVPISNHLYFYWYRQILGQKVEFLVSFYNNEISEKSEIFDDQFSVERPDGSNFTLKIRSTKLEDSAMYFCASRITAVSYEQYFGPGTRLTVT.

This clonotype was seen only a few times. This chain connects TRBV29-1 to TRBJ2-1; 10 nucleotides line up with TRBD2. This CDR3 region has 13 residues. The V gene end was trimmed by 3 bases and the J gene end by 9 bases; junction bases not matched to a gene: 5. Germline lookup yields CDR1 SQVTM and CDR2 ANQGSEA. The CDR3 DNA reads as TGCAGCGTTGAGAGGCTAGCGGGAGCTGAGCAGTTCTTC. Translating gives CSVERLAGAEQFF.

The CDR3 bases are TGTGCCAGCAGTGCCATCAACGAGCAGTACTTC. Its protein is CASSAINEQYF. This chain uses TRBV25-1 with TRBJ2-7, with no clear D. Trimming cost V 4 bases and J 5 bases, with 6 bases left between them. Germline values: CDR1 MGHDK, CDR2 SYGVNS. The CDR3 spans 11 residues.